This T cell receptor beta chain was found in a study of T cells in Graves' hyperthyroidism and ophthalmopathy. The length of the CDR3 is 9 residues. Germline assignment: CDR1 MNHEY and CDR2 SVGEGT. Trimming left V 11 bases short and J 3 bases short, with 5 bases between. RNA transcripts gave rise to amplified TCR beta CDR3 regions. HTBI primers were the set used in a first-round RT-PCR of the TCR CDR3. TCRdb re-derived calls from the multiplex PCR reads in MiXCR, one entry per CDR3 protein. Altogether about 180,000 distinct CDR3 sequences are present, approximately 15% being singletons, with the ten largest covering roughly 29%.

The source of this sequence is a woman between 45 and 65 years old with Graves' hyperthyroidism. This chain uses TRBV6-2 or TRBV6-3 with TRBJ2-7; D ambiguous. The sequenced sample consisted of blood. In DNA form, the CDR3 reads TGTGCCGTCCACTACGAGCAGTACTTC. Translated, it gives CAVHYEQYF.